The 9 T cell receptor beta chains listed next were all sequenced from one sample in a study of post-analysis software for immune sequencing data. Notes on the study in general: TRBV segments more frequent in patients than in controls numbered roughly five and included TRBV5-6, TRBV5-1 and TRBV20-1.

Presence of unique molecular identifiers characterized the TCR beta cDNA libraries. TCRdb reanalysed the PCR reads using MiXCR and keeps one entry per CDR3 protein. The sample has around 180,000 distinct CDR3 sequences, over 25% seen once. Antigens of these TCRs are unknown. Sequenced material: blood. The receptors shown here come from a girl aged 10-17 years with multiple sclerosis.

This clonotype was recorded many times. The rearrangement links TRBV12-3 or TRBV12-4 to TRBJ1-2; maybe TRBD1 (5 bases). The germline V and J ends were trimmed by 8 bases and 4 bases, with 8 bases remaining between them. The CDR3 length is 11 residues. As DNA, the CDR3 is TGTGCCAGCGAGGGGATCTATGGCTACACCTTC. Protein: CASEGIYGYTF.

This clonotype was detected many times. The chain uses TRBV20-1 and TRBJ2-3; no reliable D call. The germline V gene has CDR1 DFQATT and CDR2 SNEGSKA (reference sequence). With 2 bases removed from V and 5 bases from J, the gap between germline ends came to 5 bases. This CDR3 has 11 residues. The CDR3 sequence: CSARFGDTQYF. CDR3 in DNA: TGCAGTGCTAGATTCGGAGATACGCAGTATTTT.

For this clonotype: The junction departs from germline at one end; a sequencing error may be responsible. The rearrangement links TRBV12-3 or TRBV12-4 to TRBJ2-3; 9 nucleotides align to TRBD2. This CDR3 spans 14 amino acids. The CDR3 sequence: CTSTLREGLWTQYF. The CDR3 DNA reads TGTACCAGCACCCTGCGGGAGGGTCTTTGGACGCAGTATTTT.

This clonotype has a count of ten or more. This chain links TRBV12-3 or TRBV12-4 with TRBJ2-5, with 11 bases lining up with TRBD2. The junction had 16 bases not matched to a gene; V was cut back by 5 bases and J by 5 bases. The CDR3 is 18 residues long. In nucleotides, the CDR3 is TGTGCCAGCAGTACTAGCCCCGGGCTAGCGGGAGGCCGGGAGACCCAGTACTTC. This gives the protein CASSTSPGLAGGRETQYF.

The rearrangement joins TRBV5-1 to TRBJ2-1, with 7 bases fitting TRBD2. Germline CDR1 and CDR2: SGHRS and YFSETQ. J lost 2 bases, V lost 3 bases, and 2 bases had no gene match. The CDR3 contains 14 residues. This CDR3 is CASSCSGAYNEQFF. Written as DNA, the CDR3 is TGCGCCAGCAGCTGCAGCGGGGCCTACAATGAGCAGTTCTTC. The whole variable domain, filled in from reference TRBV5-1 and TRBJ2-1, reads KAGVTQTPRYLIKTRGQQVTLSCSPISGHRSVSWYQQTPGQGLQFLFEYFSETQRNKGNFPGRFSGRQFSNSRSEMNVSTLELGDSALYLCASSCSGAYNEQFFGPGTRLTVL.

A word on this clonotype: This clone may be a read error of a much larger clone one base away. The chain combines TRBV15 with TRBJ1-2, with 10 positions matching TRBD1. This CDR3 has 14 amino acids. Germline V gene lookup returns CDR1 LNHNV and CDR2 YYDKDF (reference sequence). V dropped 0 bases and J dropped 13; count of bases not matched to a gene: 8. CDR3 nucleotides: TGTGCCACCAGCAGAGATCGGGACAGGGGTAGCTGCACCTTC. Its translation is CATSRDRDRGSCTF.

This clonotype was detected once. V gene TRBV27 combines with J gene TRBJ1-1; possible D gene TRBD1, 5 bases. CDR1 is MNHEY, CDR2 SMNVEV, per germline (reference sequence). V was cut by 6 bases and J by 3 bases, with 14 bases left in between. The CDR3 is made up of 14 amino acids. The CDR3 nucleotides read TGTGCCAGCAGCTCCCTCCCGGGGGACACTGAAGCTTTCTTT. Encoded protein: CASSSLPGDTEAFF.

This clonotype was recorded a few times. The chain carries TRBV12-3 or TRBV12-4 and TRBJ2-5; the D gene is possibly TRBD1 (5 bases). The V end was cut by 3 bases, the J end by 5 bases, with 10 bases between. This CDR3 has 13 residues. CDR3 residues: CASSLIKGETQYF. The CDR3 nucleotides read TGTGCCAGCAGTTTGATTAAGGGGGAGACCCAGTACTTC.

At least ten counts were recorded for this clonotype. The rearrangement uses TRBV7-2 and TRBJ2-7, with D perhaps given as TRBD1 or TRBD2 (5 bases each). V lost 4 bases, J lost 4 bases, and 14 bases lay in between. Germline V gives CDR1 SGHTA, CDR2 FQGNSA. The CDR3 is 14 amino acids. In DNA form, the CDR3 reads TGTGCCAGCAGCTCCGGGACGAGGGAATACGAGCAGTACTTC. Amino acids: CASSSGTREYEQYF. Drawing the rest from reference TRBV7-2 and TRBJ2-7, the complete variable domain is GAGVSQSPSNKVTEKGKDVELRCDPISGHTALYWYRQSLGQGLEFLIYFQGNSAPDKSGLPSDRFSAERTGGSVSTLTIQRTQQEDSAVYLCASSSGTREYEQYFGPGTRLTVT.